The 21 T cell receptor beta chains reported below all come from one sample, sequenced in a study of T cell responses to AZD1222 COVID-19 vaccine. Data came from immunoSEQ multiplex PCR; TCRdb stores just in-frame clones and leaves some out. The data hold approximately 150,000 clones, with approximately 93% observed a single time. The sample in question was peripheral blood, obtained after recovery from COVID-19. The receptors come from an adult who had recovered from COVID-19.

The chain carries TRBV27 and TRBJ2-7; 13 positions match TRBD2. Germline loops: CDR1 MNHEY, CDR2 SMNVEV (reference sequence). V gave up 6 bases and J gave up 4 bases; unmatched junction bases: 6. The CDR3 sequence is 15 residues long. This chain's CDR3 is CASSRGLAGKYEQYF. CDR3 DNA sequence: TGTGCCAGCAGCCGGGGACTAGCGGGAAAGTACGAGCAGTACTTC.

This chain connects TRBV19 to TRBJ2-2, with no clear D. The germline CDR1 and CDR2 sequences are LNHDA and SQIVND (reference sequence). The CDR3 runs to 16 residues. Trimming removed 3 bases at V and 0 bases at J, with 11 bases between. The CDR3 loop reads CASSMRHQTNTGELFF. The CDR3 DNA follows: TGTGCCAGTAGTATGCGGCACCAAACGAACACCGGGGAGCTGTTTTTT. Full variable domain (rest looked up from reference TRBV19 and TRBJ2-2): DGGITQSPKYLFRKEGQNVTLSCEQNLNHDAMYWYRQDPGQGLRLIYYSQIVNDFQKGDIAEGYSVSREKKESFPLTVTSAQKNPTAFYLCASSMRHQTNTGELFFGEGSRLTVL.

As for this clone: Compared with germline, one end of the junction differs, possibly owing to a read error. The gene calls are TRBV6-1 and TRBJ1-5, with a weak D call TRBD1 (6 bases). The CDR3 is 14 amino acids. CDR1 is MNHNS and CDR2 is SASEGT in the germline V gene. CDR3 loop: CASREGGFRQPQHF. The CDR3 DNA reads as TGTGCCAGCAGGGAAGGGGGGTTCAGGCAGCCCCAGCATTTT.

V and J are TRBV2 and TRBJ2-7, with D tentatively TRBD2 (6 bases). This CDR3 has 15 amino acids. CDR1 is SNHLY and CDR2 is FYNNEI in the germline V gene. Trimming stripped 3 bases from V and 1 base from J, with 13 bases between. CDR3 sequence (DNA): TGTGCCAGCAGTGAGATCAGGAGGGTATCCTACGAGCAGTACTTC. Its protein is CASSEIRRVSYEQYF.

J is TRBJ1-4 and V is TRBV5-1, with D possibly TRBD1 on 5 matching bases. Between the trimmed V and J ends, which lost 4 bases and 8 bases, there was a span of 12 bases. CDR1 and CDR2 from the germline V gene are SGHRS and YFSETQ. The CDR3 totals 13 residues. The CDR3 nucleotides are TGCGCCAGCAGCATCGTTGGGGGGGAAAAACTGTTTTTT. Protein: CASSIVGGEKLFF. The entire variable domain, with the rest obtained from reference TRBV5-1 and TRBJ1-4, is as follows: KAGVTQTPRYLIKTRGQQVTLSCSPISGHRSVSWYQQTPGQGLQFLFEYFSETQRNKGNFPGRFSGRQFSNSRSEMNVSTLELGDSALYLCASSIVGGEKLFFGSGTQLSVL.

J is TRBJ2-7 and V is TRBV12-3 or TRBV12-4; 8 bases line up with TRBD1. V gave up 6 bases and J gave up 1 base; unmatched junction bases: 2. The CDR3 consists of 13 residues. Here the CDR3 reads CASRGTGSYEQYF. In DNA form, the CDR3 reads TGTGCCAGCAGGGGGACAGGATCCTACGAGCAGTACTTC.

This chain uses TRBV4-1 with TRBJ1-2; D unclear. This CDR3 has 15 residues. The germline gives CDR1 MGHRA, CDR2 YSYEKL. The V and J ends lost 0 bases and 2 bases respectively, with 10 bases between them. The CDR3 sequence: CASSQEVLRNYGYTF. Here the CDR3 DNA reads TGCGCCAGCAGCCAAGAAGTGCTCAGAAACTATGGCTACACCTTC.

The V and J genes are TRBV5-1 and TRBJ1-2; no definite D call. The V end lost 4 bases, the J end lost 5 bases, and 12 bases lay between the germline ends. CDR1 and CDR2 from the germline V gene are SGHRS and YFSETQ. The CDR3 has 13 residues. The CDR3 DNA is TGCGCCAGCAGCCCACAGAAAACGTATGGCTACACCTTC. Encoded protein: CASSPQKTYGYTF.

On this clone itself: This sample includes further DNA sequences coding for the same CDR3. The chain has TRBV6-5 and TRBJ1-2; TRBD1 matches at 7 bases. Germline CDR1 MNHEY, CDR2 SVGAGI. This CDR3 has 14 residues. Trimming at V came to 6 bases and at J to 1 base, leaving 5 bases not matched to a gene. Written as DNA, the CDR3 is TGTGCCAGCAGGAGGGGGCAGGGTAACTATGGCTACACCTTC. The encoded protein is CASRRGQGNYGYTF.

The chain couples TRBV5-1 to TRBJ2-5; D perhaps matches TRBD1 (6 bases). The CDR3 has 15 residues. Germline V lookup: CDR1 SGHRS, CDR2 YFSETQ. Trimming removed 0 bases from V and 4 bases from J, with 13 bases in between. The CDR3, as DNA: TGCGCCAGCAGCTTGGATGACAGGCCGGGAGAGACCCAGTACTTC. It translates to CASSLDDRPGETQYF.

This clone was counted a few times. The chain joins TRBV5-1 to TRBJ2-7; D is possibly TRBD2 (6 bases). The CDR3 sequence is 14 residues long. Looked up from germline, CDR1 is SGHRS and CDR2 is YFSETQ. Trimming cost V 4 bases and J 6 bases, with 17 bases left between them. CDR3 sequence reads: CASSPIAGGSEQYF. CDR3 nucleotides: TGCGCCAGCAGCCCCATAGCCGGGGGAAGCGAGCAGTACTTC.

This chain connects TRBV27 to TRBJ1-5, with D possibly being TRBD1 (5 bases). With 7 bases removed from V and 6 bases from J, the gap between germline ends came to 13 bases. Germline CDR1 reads MNHEY; CDR2 reads SMNVEV (reference sequence). This CDR3 is built from 13 residues. CDR3: CASTPGEGQPQHF. For the CDR3, the DNA is TGTGCCAGCACCCCGGGGGAGGGTCAGCCCCAGCATTTT.

This clone was seen a single time. The V call is TRBV30, the J call TRBJ2-5; tentatively, D is TRBD1 (6 bases). Per germline, CDR1 GTSNPN and CDR2 SVGIG (reference sequence). Trimming left V 4 bases short and J 4 bases short, with 7 bases between. The CDR3 totals 11 residues. In DNA, the CDR3 is TGTGCCTGGAAGGACAGAGAGACCCAGTACTTC. It encodes CAWKDRETQYF.

The chain uses TRBV27 and TRBJ2-3; weak D call: TRBD1 (5 bases). Trimming stripped 0 bases from V and 0 bases from J, with 7 bases between. Looked up from germline, CDR1 is MNHEY and CDR2 is SMNVEV (reference sequence). The CDR3 contains 15 residues. CDR3 protein: CASSLSQGSTDTQYF. CDR3 bases: TGTGCCAGCAGTTTATCTCAGGGCAGCACAGATACGCAGTATTTT.

The chain links TRBV14 to TRBJ2-7, with D uncertain. V gave up 8 bases and J gave up 5 bases, with 22 bases separating them. The CDR3 contains 15 residues. Per germline, CDR1 SGHDN and CDR2 FVKESK. In nucleotides, the CDR3 is TGTGCCAGCTCACCGACATTTCAGGTTATCGACGAGCAGTACTTC. The encoded protein is CASSPTFQVIDEQYF.

This chain's CDR3 is CASSVGGGQHNEQFF. In DNA, the CDR3 is TGTGCCAGCAGCGTAGGAGGGGGACAGCACAATGAGCAGTTCTTC. This chain connects TRBV9 to TRBJ2-1; 7 nucleotides match TRBD1. The CDR3 length is 15 residues. J gave up 5 bases and V 0 bases, and 5 bases lay outside the gene matches. The germline CDR1 and CDR2 sequences are SGDLS and YYNGEE.

In DNA form, the CDR3 reads TGTGCCAGCAGCCACAAATCCCCTTTTAGGGACACAGGGGTTTTCTCTGGAAACACCATATATTTT. It yields the protein CASSHKSPFRDTGVFSGNTIYF. The chain uses TRBV3-1 (or the pseudogene TRBV3-2) and TRBJ1-3; 7 bases align to TRBD1. The V segment lost 3 bases and the J segment 0 bases; nucleotides outside the gene matches: 23. Germline assignment: CDR1 LGHDT and CDR2 YNNKEL (reference sequence). The CDR3 is made up of 22 amino acids.

This chain links TRBV25-1 with TRBJ2-1; D not resolved. This CDR3 is 12 amino acids long. V lost 4 bases and J 7 bases, leaving 8 bases between the germline ends. Germline CDR1 reads MGHDK; CDR2 reads SYGVNS. Here the CDR3 DNA reads TGTGCCAGCAGTGTTCGTGCAAATGAGCAGTTCTTC. This codes for CASSVRANEQFF.

This chain connects TRBV25-1 to TRBJ2-5, with D maybe TRBD2 (5 bases). Looked up from germline, CDR1 is MGHDK and CDR2 is SYGVNS. The CDR3 contains 17 residues. V dropped 3 bases and J dropped 7 bases, with 24 bases sitting between them. The CDR3 nucleotides are TGTGCCAGCAGTGACCCCGGCATGGGGATGACTATGGGGACCCAGTACTTC. It codes for CASSDPGMGMTMGTQYF. Together with reference TRBV25-1 and TRBJ2-5, the CDR3 gives the full variable domain: EADIYQTPRYLVIGTGKKITLECSQTMGHDKMYWYQQDPGMELHLIHYSYGVNSTEKGDLSSESTVSRIRTEHFPLTLESARPSHTSQYLCASSDPGMGMTMGTQYFGPGTRLLVL.

The J gene is TRBJ1-5, the V gene TRBV6-5; D not certain. The CDR3 length is 14 residues. V lost 8 bases and J 3 bases, leaving 14 bases between the germline ends. Germline V gene sequence: CDR1 MNHEY, CDR2 SVGAGI. CDR3 sequence: CASQKAGINQPQHF. CDR3 DNA: TGTGCCAGCCAAAAGGCCGGGATCAATCAGCCCCAGCATTTT.

The chain has TRBV7-9 and TRBJ1-6; D is perhaps TRBD1 (5 bases). The CDR3 is made up of 15 amino acids. V was trimmed by 5 bases and J by 8 bases, leaving 16 bases between them. CDR1 is SEHNR and CDR2 is FQNEAQ in the germline V gene (reference sequence). The CDR3 DNA is TGTGCCAGCAGCCGGGGGAGGGCACTAGATTCACCCCTCCACTTT. Translation: CASSRGRALDSPLHF.